This T cell receptor (beta chain) was recorded in a study of blood T cell repertoires in COVID-19. Overall study: PBMCs, B-cell-depleted T cells, or T cells provided the cDNA or gDNA that made up the material.

In the study's own analysis: Amplifying reference gene primers gave estimates of nucleated cell counts. Produced via immunoSEQ multiplex PCR; TCRdb's table is partial and in-frame only. Clonal size and the V and J genes are those of that table, whereas D and trimming came from the DNA. This table holds about 170,000 clones, around four fifths found once. This clone was seen a few times. Sequenced: peripheral blood. The source of this sequence is a woman over 75 with acute or convalescent COVID-19.

CDR3 sequence reads: CASSRTGTQAYEQYF. CDR3 DNA sequence: TGTGCCAGCAGCCGAACCGGGACTCAAGCCTACGAGCAGTACTTC. This chain joins TRBV14 and TRBJ2-7; maybe TRBD2 (6 bases). Germline V gives CDR1 SGHDN, CDR2 FVKESK. Trimming removed 4 bases from V and 2 bases from J, with 15 bases in between. The CDR3 totals 15 residues.